This T cell receptor beta chain was observed in a study of T cell repertoires and HLA-DP antigens. This clone was seen a few times. Its antigen is not known. Untouched CD4+ T cells were bead-isolated from PBMC at around 98% purity. Assay: immunoSEQ multiplex PCR; the TCRdb copy retains only in-frame clones and omits some. The sample records roughly 110,000 clones, around 92% being singletons. Looked up from germline, CDR1 is MDHEN and CDR2 is SYDVKM. The CDR3 totals 20 residues. After removal of 6 bases from V and 1 base from J, the junction contained 16 bases not matched to a gene. The receptor was derived from a woman aged 18-29 years in good health and CMV-seronegative. The sequenced sample consisted of CD4+ T cells from PBMCs. The V call is TRBV28, the J call TRBJ2-1, with TRBD2 identical over 12 bases. CDR3 residues: CASRDANLAGGPHSYNEQFF. CDR3 in DNA: TGTGCCAGCAGGGACGCGAATCTAGCGGGAGGGCCACATTCCTACAATGAGCAGTTCTTC. Full variable domain (missing parts from reference TRBV28 and TRBJ2-1): DVKVTQSSRYLVKRTGEKVFLECVQDMDHENMFWYRQDPGLGLRLIYFSYDVKMKEKGDIPEGYSVSREKKERFSLILESASTNQTSMYLCASRDANLAGGPHSYNEQFFGPGTRLTVL.